Listed here is a single T cell receptor (beta chain). The ends were cut back, 3 bases at V and 5 bases at J, with 14 bases in the middle. This CDR3 is 14 amino acids long. Germline CDR1 reads LNHDA; CDR2 reads SQIVND (reference sequence). The sample belongs to a study of CD8 T cells in Susac syndrome. The authors negatively isolated CD8+ and CD4+ T cells and FACS-enriched TEMRA cells. Random hexamers served to reverse transcribe about 0.5 to 1 ug RNA. TCRdb fed the immunoSEQ multiplex PCR reads into MiXCR, producing one record per CDR3 protein. The sample consists of roughly 180,000 distinct CDR3 sequences, about 95% of them appearing once.

The rearrangement joins TRBV19 to TRBJ2-7; tentatively, D is TRBD2 (6 bases). This TCR came from a human donor in good health. Sequenced material: CD4+ T cells from PBMCs. As DNA, the CDR3 is TGTGCCAGTAGTATGACAATCGGGAGCCACGAGCAGTACTTC. Protein product: CASSMTIGSHEQYF.